The 3 T cell receptor beta chains given below trace back to one sample, sequenced in a study of blood T cell repertoires in COVID-19. TCRdb's copy holds only in-frame clones and misses some; the assay was immunoSEQ multiplex PCR. The table has roughly 120,000 clones, about 89% seen once. Source material: peripheral blood. The receptor set was obtained from a man aged 40-55 years with acute or convalescent COVID-19.

The chain has TRBV5-4 and TRBJ1-2, with 9 bases matching TRBD1. The CDR3 is 16 residues long. V was pared by 4 bases and J by 2 bases, with 9 bases of the junction left unmatched. The germline CDR1 and CDR2 sequences are SGHNT and YYREEE (reference sequence). The CDR3 sequence is CASSPSRGQGNYGYTF. The CDR3 nucleotides read TGTGCCAGCAGCCCCTCCCGGGGACAGGGAAACTATGGCTACACCTTC.

This chain connects TRBV3-1 (or the pseudogene TRBV3-2) to TRBJ2-2; D remains ambiguous. There are 13 residues in the CDR3. Trimming removed 4 bases from V and 1 base from J, with 4 bases in between. CDR1 LGHDT and CDR2 YNNKEL come from the germline V gene (reference sequence). CDR3 sequence: CASSPWNTGELFF. CDR3 nucleotide sequence: TGTGCCAGCAGCCCATGGAACACCGGGGAGCTGTTTTTT.

The table lists this clone with a few counts. CDR3 DNA sequence: TGTGCCAGCAGGGGAGTTAGACTTGAAGATCAGCCCCAGCATTTT. Translated, it gives CASRGVRLEDQPQHF. The chain recombines TRBV6-5 with TRBJ1-5, with D uncertain. This CDR3 contains 15 residues. V lost 6 bases and J 5 bases, leaving 17 bases between the germline ends. CDR1 MNHEY and CDR2 SVGAGI come from the germline V gene.